This TCR beta chain emerged from a study of shared clonotypes between healthy human individuals. This clone occurred once. Every immunoSEQ plate was one replicate of a subset's evenly spread DNA. TCRdb keeps only in-frame clones here, not all; method: immunoSEQ multiplex PCR. The sample has nearly 500,000 clones; approximately 80% are singletons. Participating donors were healthy, HIV-negative adults free of recent acute infections or vaccinations. The sequence derives from a woman aged 35 to 49 in good health. Some clones in this sample may be carry-over from other donors' samples. Sequencing was performed on PBMCs.

The CDR3 loop reads CASSFSGEGGETQYF. Written as DNA, the CDR3 is TGTGCCAGCAGCTTCTCAGGGGAGGGAGGAGAGACCCAGTACTTC. The V gene is TRBV7-9, the J gene TRBJ2-5; weak D call: TRBD2 (7 bases). Per germline, CDR1 SEHNR and CDR2 FQNEAQ (reference sequence). V was clipped by 3 bases and J by 4 bases, with 15 bases between them. This CDR3 region has 15 residues.